This TCR beta chain was captured by sequencing in a study of shared clonotypes between healthy human individuals. Study-wide results and limits: Naive subsets tended to show greater estimated richness than memory subsets. The naive CD4 repertoires of several donors were compared, and around 5% of clonotypes were shared.

The CDR3 is made up of 19 amino acids. V lost 3 bases, J lost 5 bases, and 13 bases stayed unmatched. Germline V gives CDR1 KGHSH, CDR2 LQKENI. Comment on this clone: Its antigen is unidentified.

Some 27,000 T cell genomes, or about 0.2 ug DNA, went into the sorted-subset replicate PCRs. Clones were sequenced by immunoSEQ multiplex PCR, and TCRdb holds only the in-frame ones, with some missing. The sample has about 2.4 million clones, under 95% seen once. The chain carries TRBV18 and TRBJ2-3, with 14 bases fitting TRBD2. Sequenced sample: naive CD4+ T cells from PBMCs. Indicated subset: CD45RA+ positively selected. This TCR was sampled from a man aged 18 to 30 in good health. Some clones in this sample may be carry-over from other donors' samples. The CDR3 DNA follows: TGTGCCAGCTCACCCGCGGGACTAGCGGGGGCGACGCTTGGAGATACGCAGTATTTT. Protein: CASSPAGLAGATLGDTQYF.